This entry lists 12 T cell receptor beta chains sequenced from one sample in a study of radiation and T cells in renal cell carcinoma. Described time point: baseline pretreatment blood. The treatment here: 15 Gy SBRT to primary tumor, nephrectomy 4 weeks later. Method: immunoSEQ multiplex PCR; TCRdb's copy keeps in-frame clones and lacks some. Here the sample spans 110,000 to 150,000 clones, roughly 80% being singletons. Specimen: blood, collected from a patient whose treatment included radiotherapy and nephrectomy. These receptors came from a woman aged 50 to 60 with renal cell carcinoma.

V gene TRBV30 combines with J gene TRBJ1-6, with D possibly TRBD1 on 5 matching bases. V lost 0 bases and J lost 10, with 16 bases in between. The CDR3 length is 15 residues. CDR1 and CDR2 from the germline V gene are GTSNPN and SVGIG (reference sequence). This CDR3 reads CAWSVDAGRNSPLHF. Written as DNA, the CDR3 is TGTGCCTGGAGTGTCGACGCAGGGAGAAACTCACCCCTCCACTTT.

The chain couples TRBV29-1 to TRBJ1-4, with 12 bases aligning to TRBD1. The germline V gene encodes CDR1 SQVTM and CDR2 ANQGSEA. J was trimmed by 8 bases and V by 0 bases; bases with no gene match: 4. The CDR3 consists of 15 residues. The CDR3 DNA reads TGCAGCGTTGAAGATGGGACAGGGGGCCGCGAAAAACTGTTTTTT. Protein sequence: CSVEDGTGGREKLFF. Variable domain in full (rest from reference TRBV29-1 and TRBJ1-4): SAVISQKPSRDICQRGTSLTIQCQVDSQVTMMFWYRQQPGQSLTLIATANQGSEATYESGFVIDKFPISRPNLTFSTLTVSNMSPEDSSIYLCSVEDGTGGREKLFFGSGTQLSVL.

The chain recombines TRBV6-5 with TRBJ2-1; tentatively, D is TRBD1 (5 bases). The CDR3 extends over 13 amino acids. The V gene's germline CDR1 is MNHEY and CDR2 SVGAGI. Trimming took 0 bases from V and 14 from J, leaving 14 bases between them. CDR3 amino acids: CASSYSTRDSEFF. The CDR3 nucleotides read TGTGCCAGCAGTTACTCCACCCGAGACAGCGAGTTCTTC.

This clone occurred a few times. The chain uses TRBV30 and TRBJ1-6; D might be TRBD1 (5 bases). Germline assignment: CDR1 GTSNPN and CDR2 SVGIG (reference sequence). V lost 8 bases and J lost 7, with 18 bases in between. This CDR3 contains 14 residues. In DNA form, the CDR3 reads TGTGCCGGCTCAGGGACGGTCAGCAATTCACCCCTCCACTTT. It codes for CAGSGTVSNSPLHF.

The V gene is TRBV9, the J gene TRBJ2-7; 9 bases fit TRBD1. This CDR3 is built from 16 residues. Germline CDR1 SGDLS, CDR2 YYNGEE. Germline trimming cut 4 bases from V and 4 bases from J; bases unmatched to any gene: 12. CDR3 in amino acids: CASSSRTGTGSYEQYF. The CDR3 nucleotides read TGTGCCAGCAGCTCTCGAACCGGGACAGGGAGTTACGAGCAGTACTTC.

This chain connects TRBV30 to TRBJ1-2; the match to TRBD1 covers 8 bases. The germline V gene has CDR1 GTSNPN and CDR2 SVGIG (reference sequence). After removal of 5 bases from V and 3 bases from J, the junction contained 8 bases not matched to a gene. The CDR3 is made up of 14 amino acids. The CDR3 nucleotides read TGTGCCTGGCAACCCGACAGGGGAGACTATGGCTACACCTTC. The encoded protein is CAWQPDRGDYGYTF.

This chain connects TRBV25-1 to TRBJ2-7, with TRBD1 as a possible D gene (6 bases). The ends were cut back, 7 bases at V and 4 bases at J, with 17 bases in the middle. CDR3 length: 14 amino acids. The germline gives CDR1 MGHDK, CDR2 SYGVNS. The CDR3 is CASTSAGQIYEQYF. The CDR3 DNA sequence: TGTGCCAGCACCTCTGCTGGACAGATTTACGAGCAGTACTTC.

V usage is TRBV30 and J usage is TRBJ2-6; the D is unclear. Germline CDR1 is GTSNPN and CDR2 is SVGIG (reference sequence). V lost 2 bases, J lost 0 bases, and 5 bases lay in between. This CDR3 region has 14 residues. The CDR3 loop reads CAWSRASGANVLTF. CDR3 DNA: TGTGCCTGGAGTAGGGCCTCTGGGGCCAACGTCCTGACTTTC.

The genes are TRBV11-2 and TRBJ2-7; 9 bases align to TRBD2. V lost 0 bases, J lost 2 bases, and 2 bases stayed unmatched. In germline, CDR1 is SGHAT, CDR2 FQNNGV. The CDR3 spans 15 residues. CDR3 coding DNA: TGTGCCAGCAGCTTAGAGGGACTAGCCACCTACGAGCAGTACTTC. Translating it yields CASSLEGLATYEQYF.

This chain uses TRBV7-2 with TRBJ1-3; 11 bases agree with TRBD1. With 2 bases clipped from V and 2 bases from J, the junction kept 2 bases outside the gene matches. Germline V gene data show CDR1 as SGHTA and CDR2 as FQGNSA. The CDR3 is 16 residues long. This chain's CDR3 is CASSLMGQGAGNTIYF. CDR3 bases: TGTGCCAGCAGCTTAATGGGACAGGGGGCTGGAAACACCATATATTTT.

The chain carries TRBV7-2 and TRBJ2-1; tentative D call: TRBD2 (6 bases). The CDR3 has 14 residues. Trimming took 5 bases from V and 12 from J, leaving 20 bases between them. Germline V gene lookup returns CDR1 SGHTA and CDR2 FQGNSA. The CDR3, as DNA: TGTGCCAGCAGCCAGGGTGCCACGGCGGGGTTGCAGTTCTTC. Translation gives CASSQGATAGLQFF.

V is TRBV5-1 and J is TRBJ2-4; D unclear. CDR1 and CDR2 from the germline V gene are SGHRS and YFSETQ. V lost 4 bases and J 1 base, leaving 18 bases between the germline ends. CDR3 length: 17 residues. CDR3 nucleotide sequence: TGCGCCAGCAGCCGAGACATAAGCCCAGAGGCCAAAAACATTCAGTACTTC. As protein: CASSRDISPEAKNIQYF.